Below, 11 T cell receptor beta chains from the same sample are listed, as sequenced in a study of radiation and T cells in renal cell carcinoma. Stated time point: blood 2 weeks post-SBRT. Treatment described: 15 Gy SBRT to primary tumor, nephrectomy 4 weeks later. Only in-frame clones appear in the TCRdb table, and some are missing; sequencing was by immunoSEQ multiplex PCR. The sample includes some 120,000 clones, 81% of them seen just once. This specimen consisted of blood, obtained from a patient whose treatment included radiotherapy and nephrectomy. These receptors originate from a woman between 55 and 75 years old with renal cell carcinoma.

The rearrangement uses TRBV19 and TRBJ1-1; 9 nucleotides align to TRBD1. The germline CDR1 and CDR2 sequences are LNHDA and SQIVND (reference sequence). This CDR3 has 15 amino acids. J was trimmed by 6 bases and V by 4 bases; bases with no gene match: 9. As DNA, the CDR3 is TGTGCCAGTAGTACCTACGGGGGGGACAGGGCTGAAGCTTTCTTT. Translated, it gives CASSTYGGDRAEAFF.

The sample holds one count of this clone. For the CDR3, the DNA is TGTGCCAGTAGTGATCTTACAGGGATAGAAGGCGCCAAAAACATTCAGTACTTC. The encoded protein is CASSDLTGIEGAKNIQYF. The J gene is TRBJ2-4, the V gene TRBV19; D perhaps matches TRBD1 (6 bases). Germline values: CDR1 LNHDA, CDR2 SQIVND (reference sequence). The CDR3 length is 18 residues. Trimming stripped 5 bases from V and 1 base from J, with 21 bases between.

This clone has only a few counts. The chain uses TRBV10-1 and TRBJ1-1; D gene unclear. The V and J ends lost 6 bases and 4 bases respectively, with 18 bases between them. CDR3 size: 15 residues. Germline V gives CDR1 WNHNN, CDR2 SYGVQD (reference sequence). CDR3 sequence (DNA): TGCGCCAGCAGAAAGCCGGGTACGGCTCGCACTGAAGCTTTCTTT. Translating it yields CASRKPGTARTEAFF.

The V gene is TRBV6-1, the J gene TRBJ1-5; the D is unclear. V was pared by 1 base and J by 6 bases, with 10 bases between. Germline V gene sequence: CDR1 MNHNS, CDR2 SASEGT. The CDR3 has 14 amino acids. The CDR3 region has the DNA TGTGCCAGCAGTGAAGTCCGAAGAAGTCAGCCCCAGCATTTT. Its protein is CASSEVRRSQPQHF.

This rearrangement joins TRBV7-9 to TRBJ1-1, with TRBD1 as a possible D gene (6 bases). Germline CDR1 SEHNR, CDR2 FQNEAQ (reference sequence). The ends were cut back, 2 bases at V and 3 bases at J, with 19 bases in the middle. This CDR3 is 17 amino acids long. For the CDR3, the DNA is TGTGCCAGCAGCTTATATTTGGGGGCGAGTAAGGACACTGAAGCTTTCTTT. It specifies CASSLYLGASKDTEAFF. The full variable domain, with the rest looked up from reference TRBV7-9 and TRBJ1-1, is DTGVSQNPRHKITKRGQNVTFRCDPISEHNRLYWYRQTLGQGPEFLTYFQNEAQLEKSRLLSDRFSAERPKGSFSTLEIQRTEQGDSAMYLCASSLYLGASKDTEAFFGQGTRLTVV.

The chain joins TRBV7-9 to TRBJ1-1; no definite D call. CDR3 length equals 13 residues. Germline V CDR1 and CDR2: SEHNR, FQNEAQ (reference sequence). With 4 bases removed from V and 1 base from J, the gap between germline ends came to 7 bases. Here the CDR3 reads CASSSIWNTEAFF. The CDR3 DNA reads as TGTGCCAGCAGCTCTATCTGGAACACTGAAGCTTTCTTT.

This clone was counted a single time. V and J are TRBV5-6 and TRBJ2-7, with a possible D match to TRBD2 (6 bases). The V gene lost 3 bases and the J gene lost 0 bases, with 19 bases spanning the gap. This CDR3 is built from 17 residues. Germline V gives CDR1 SGHDT, CDR2 YYEEEE. The CDR3: CASSSREAGTSSYEQYF. In nucleotides, the CDR3 is TGTGCCAGCAGCTCGCGTGAGGCGGGAACGAGCTCCTACGAGCAGTACTTC.

This clone came up once. The rearrangement links TRBV28 to TRBJ2-2; D is uncertain. In germline, CDR1 is MDHEN, CDR2 SYDVKM. Trimming removed 3 bases at V and 1 base at J, with 9 bases between. The CDR3 is 15 amino acids. The CDR3 DNA sequence: TGTGCCAGCAGTTTTTCCAGTGGGAACACCGGGGAGCTGTTTTTT. It codes for CASSFSSGNTGELFF.

J is TRBJ1-1 and V is TRBV27; D uncertain. V was clipped by 7 bases and J by 2 bases, with 11 bases between them. This CDR3 has 13 amino acids. The germline V gene has CDR1 MNHEY and CDR2 SMNVEV (reference sequence). The CDR3 DNA reads TGTGCCAGCATGAAAACCACCAACACTGAAGCTTTCTTT. It specifies CASMKTTNTEAFF.

V usage is TRBV6-6 and J usage is TRBJ1-1, with unresolved D. The CDR3 has 11 residues. Trimming took off 6 bases at V and 8 bases at J, with 10 bases between the two ends. Germline CDR1 and CDR2: MNHNY and SVGAGI (reference sequence). CDR3 DNA: TGTGCCAGCAGCGAAGGAGGGGAAGCTTTCTTT. Protein sequence: CASSEGGEAFF.

V is TRBV10-3 and J is TRBJ2-3, with TRBD2 matching over 9 bases. Germline-derived CDR1 and CDR2 are ENHRY and SYGVKD. CDR3 length: 15 amino acids. Germline trimming cut 5 bases from V and 2 bases from J; bases unmatched to any gene: 5. The CDR3 loop reads CAISRTSEHTDTQYF. In DNA, the CDR3 is TGTGCCATCAGTAGGACTAGCGAGCACACAGATACGCAGTATTTT.